This record concerns one TCR beta chain sequence. Data came from immunoSEQ multiplex PCR; TCRdb stores just in-frame clones and leaves some out. The sample consists of approximately 600,000 clones, roughly 96% of them appearing once. The naive CD8 population came from CD45RO-negative cells selected for CCR7, without terminally differentiated effector memory CD45RA+ cells. The V and J ends lost 9 bases and 4 bases, in that order; junction bases with no gene match: 9. In germline, CDR1 is MNHEY, CDR2 SMNVEV (reference sequence). The CDR3 spans 14 residues. This record comes from a study of shared clonotypes between healthy human individuals.

The source of this sequence is a woman aged 30 to 39 in good health. V usage is TRBV27 and J usage is TRBJ2-1, with 7 bases that match TRBD1. Sequenced input: naive CD8+ T cells sorted from blood. CDR3 in DNA: TGTGCCAGTACTGAGGGACAGTCTTACAATGAGCAGTTCTTC. It translates to CASTEGQSYNEQFF.